This T cell receptor (beta chain) is drawn from a study of shared T cell receptors in the human thymus. This clone was recorded once. The V gene's germline CDR1 is MGHRA and CDR2 YSYEKL. V gave up 0 bases and J gave up 7 bases, with 15 bases separating them. The CDR3 sequence is 15 residues long. The data were produced by immunoSEQ multiplex PCR, yet TCRdb's version contains in-frame clones alone and is incomplete. The table lists approximately 730,000 clones, around 85% of them singletons. These data were likewise used in another study, on human thymus T cells. From that paper: Corrective cardiac surgery supplied the resected thymus tissue.

The chain employs TRBV4-1 and TRBJ1-2; unclear D gene. The TCR was taken from a girl in the first two years of life with a congenital heart defect. The specimen sequenced was thymocytes. DNA for the CDR3: TGCGCCAGCAGCCAAGAGGCTCTCTCTGCAGGTGGCTACACCTTC. Residues: CASSQEALSAGGYTF.